The TCR beta chain under discussion was sequenced for a study of Tregs in tolerant kidney transplant recipients. General study findings and limits: Biological reproducibility was not directly addressed, but technical replication error appeared minimal. The small number of patients limits these findings pending further validation. For some patients, primers changed over time, blocking nucleotide-level comparison.

The CDR3 has 17 amino acids. With 4 bases clipped from V and 7 bases from J, the junction kept 13 bases outside the gene matches. Germline V gene data show CDR1 as KGHSH and CDR2 as LQKENI. Profiled with immunoSEQ multiplex PCR; TCRdb holds only in-frame clones, not every one. The listing records 15,000 or so clones. The nonmyeloablative bone marrow transplants came from related graft donors, with transient mixed chimerism. Unstimulated regulatory T cells (CD4+CD25+CD127-), CD4+CD25- non-regulatory cells, CD4 and CD8 cells were FACS-sorted from thawed PBMCs. Remarks on this clone: Its target is not known. Read coverage stops 3 residues before the CDR3 terminus; the germline J gene supplies the remainder.

The sample in question was CD4+ T cells from blood (PBMCs), obtained 12 months after the transplant. V and J are TRBV18 and TRBJ1-1, with 12 bases matching TRBD1. The receptor comes from a human patient who received a combined kidney and bone marrow transplant. These T cells may partly come from the graft donor. Partial CDR3 DNA: TGTGCCAGCTCACATACTGACTTGGGACAGGGGGCGGGTGAA. Its protein product is CASSHTDLGQGAGE. The entire CDR3 sequence reads CASSHTDLGQGAGEAFF.